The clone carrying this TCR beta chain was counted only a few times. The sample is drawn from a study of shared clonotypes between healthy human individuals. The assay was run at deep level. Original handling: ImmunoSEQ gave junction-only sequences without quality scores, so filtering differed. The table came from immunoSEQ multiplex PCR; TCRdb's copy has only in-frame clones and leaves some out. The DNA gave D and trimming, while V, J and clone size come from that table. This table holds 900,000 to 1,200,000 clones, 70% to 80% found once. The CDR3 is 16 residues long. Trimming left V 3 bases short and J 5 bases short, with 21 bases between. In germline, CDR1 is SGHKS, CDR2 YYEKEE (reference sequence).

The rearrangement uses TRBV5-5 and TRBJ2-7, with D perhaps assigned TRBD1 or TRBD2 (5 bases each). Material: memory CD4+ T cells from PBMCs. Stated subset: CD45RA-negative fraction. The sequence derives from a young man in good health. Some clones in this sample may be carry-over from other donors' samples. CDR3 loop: CASSSSWGSSVHEQYF. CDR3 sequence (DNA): TGTGCCAGCAGCTCCTCGTGGGGGAGTTCCGTCCACGAGCAGTACTTC.